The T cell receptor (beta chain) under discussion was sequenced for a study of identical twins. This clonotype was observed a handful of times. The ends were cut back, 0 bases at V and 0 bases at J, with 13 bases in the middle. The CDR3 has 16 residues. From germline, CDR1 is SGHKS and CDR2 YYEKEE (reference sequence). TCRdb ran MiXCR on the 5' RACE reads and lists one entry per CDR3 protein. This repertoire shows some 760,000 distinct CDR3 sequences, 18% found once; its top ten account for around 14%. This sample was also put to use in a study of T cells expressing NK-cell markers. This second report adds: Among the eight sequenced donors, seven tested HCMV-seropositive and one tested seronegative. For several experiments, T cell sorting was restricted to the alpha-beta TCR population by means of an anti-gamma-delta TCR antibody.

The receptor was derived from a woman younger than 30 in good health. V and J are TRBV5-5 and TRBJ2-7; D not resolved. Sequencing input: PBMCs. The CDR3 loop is CASSLGATLNSYEQYF. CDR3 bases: TGTGCCAGCAGCTTGGGAGCAACTCTAAACTCCTACGAGCAGTACTTC.